The 10 T cell receptor beta chains below come from one sample, sequenced in a study of T cells after yellow fever vaccination. TCRdb recomputed calls from the 5' RACE reads with MiXCR, one row per CDR3 protein. The repertoire has about 300,000 distinct CDR3 sequences, approximately 4.2% of them found once; the top ten carry 20% to 25%. Sequenced material: PBMCs, taken 5 days after the yellow fever booster vaccination. Receptor source: a man aged 18 to 35 who received the YFV17D yellow fever vaccine.

This clonotype turned up a few times. This rearrangement joins TRBV24-1 to TRBJ2-1; maybe TRBD2 (5 bases). The germline V gene has CDR1 KGHDR and CDR2 SFDVKD. The CDR3 length is 14 residues. V lost 0 bases and J lost 5, with 7 bases in between. CDR3 protein: CATSDLEGNNEQFF. In DNA, the CDR3 is TGTGCCACCAGTGATTTGGAGGGAAACAATGAGCAGTTCTTC.

This clonotype was detected ten times or more. The chain couples TRBV5-1 to TRBJ2-7; no reliable D call. The germline V and J ends were trimmed by 0 bases and 3 bases, with 13 bases remaining between them. From germline, CDR1 is SGHRS and CDR2 YFSETQ. The CDR3 contains 15 residues. In DNA form, the CDR3 reads TGCGCCAGCAGCTTGGGTGTGGGTATCGGCTACGAGCAGTACGTC. Its translation is CASSLGVGIGYEQYV.

This clonotype was counted a few times. This chain connects TRBV12-3 or TRBV12-4 to TRBJ2-1; tentatively, D is TRBD1 (5 bases). The length of the CDR3 is 15 residues. The V gene lost 6 bases and the J gene lost 1 base, with 13 bases spanning the gap. The CDR3 protein is CASSPLYRSYNEQFF. The DNA of the CDR3 is TGTGCCAGCAGCCCCCTATACAGGTCCTACAATGAGCAGTTCTTC.

The chain links TRBV5-1 to TRBJ2-5; D not certain. The V end was cut by 0 bases, the J end by 2 bases, with 8 bases between. Germline V lookup: CDR1 SGHRS, CDR2 YFSETQ. The CDR3 has 14 amino acids. The CDR3 loop reads CASSLGSAQETQYF. CDR3 sequence (DNA): TGCGCCAGCAGCTTGGGGTCAGCACAAGAGACCCAGTACTTC.

The chain joins TRBV7-6 to TRBJ2-3, with 7 bases lining up with TRBD1. Germline CDR1 SGHVS, CDR2 FNYEAQ. After removal of 3 bases from V and 0 bases from J, the junction contained 9 bases not matched to a gene. CDR3 length equals 17 residues. CDR3 nucleotide sequence: TGTGCCAGCAGCTTGCAAGCCAACAGGGGTAGCACAGATACGCAGTATTTT. Its protein is CASSLQANRGSTDTQYF.

This clonotype was detected a few times. The V gene is TRBV5-1, the J gene TRBJ1-1; possibly TRBD1 for D (6 bases). There are 15 residues in the CDR3. The V and J ends lost 1 base and 3 bases respectively, with 13 bases between them. The V gene's germline CDR1 is SGHRS and CDR2 YFSETQ. In DNA, the CDR3 is TGCGCCAGCAGCTTGTCAAGGGGGATGGACACTGAAGCTTTCTTT. Residues: CASSLSRGMDTEAFF. The full variable domain, in which reference TRBV5-1 and TRBJ1-1 provide the parts outside the CDR3, is KAGVTQTPRYLIKTRGQQVTLSCSPISGHRSVSWYQQTPGQGLQFLFEYFSETQRNKGNFPGRFSGRQFSNSRSEMNVSTLELGDSALYLCASSLSRGMDTEAFFGQGTRLTVV.

This clonotype appeared a few times. CDR3 bases: TGTGCCAGTGACAGGGGGCAGGTGGGTGAGCAGTTCTTC. Its protein is CASDRGQVGEQFF. V gene TRBV28 combines with J gene TRBJ2-1; 10 nucleotides align to TRBD1. The CDR3 has 13 residues. The V segment lost 9 bases and the J segment 9 bases; nucleotides outside the gene matches: 8. CDR1 and CDR2 (germline): MDHEN, SYDVKM. The whole variable domain, filled in from reference TRBV28 and TRBJ2-1, reads DVKVTQSSRYLVKRTGEKVFLECVQDMDHENMFWYRQDPGLGLRLIYFSYDVKMKEKGDIPEGYSVSREKKERFSLILESASTNQTSMYLCASDRGQVGEQFFGPGTRLTVL.

The chain is built from TRBV28 and TRBJ2-2; the D gene is possibly TRBD2 (6 bases). V lost 8 bases, J lost 1 base, and 8 bases lay in between. The CDR3 length is 13 residues. The germline gives CDR1 MDHEN, CDR2 SYDVKM. In DNA form, the CDR3 reads TGTGCCAGCCTGCGGGGGAACACCGGGGAGCTGTTTTTT. Its protein product is CASLRGNTGELFF. Based on the CDR3 plus reference TRBV28 and TRBJ2-2, the full variable domain is DVKVTQSSRYLVKRTGEKVFLECVQDMDHENMFWYRQDPGLGLRLIYFSYDVKMKEKGDIPEGYSVSREKKERFSLILESASTNQTSMYLCASLRGNTGELFFGEGSRLTVL.

This chain joins TRBV9 and TRBJ2-3, with D maybe TRBD2 (6 bases). The V end was cut by 0 bases, the J end by 4 bases, with 15 bases between. This CDR3 has 16 amino acids. Germline V gene lookup returns CDR1 SGDLS and CDR2 YYNGEE. The DNA of the CDR3 is TGTGCCAGCAGCGTAGAGGGTGGCGGGGAGGCAGATACGCAGTATTTT. Protein product: CASSVEGGGEADTQYF.

At least ten counts were recorded for this clonotype. V usage is TRBV12-3 or TRBV12-4 and J usage is TRBJ2-3; D is ambiguous. There are 12 residues in the CDR3. With 6 bases removed from V and 4 bases from J, the gap between germline ends came to 8 bases. The CDR3 loop is CASSLRADTQYF. The CDR3 nucleotides read TGTGCCAGCAGCTTGCGAGCAGATACGCAGTATTTT.